This TCR beta chain was sequenced in a study of blood T cells in healthy people across ages. Study outcomes and limitations: Naive and antigen-experienced cells could not be conclusively compared, given unsorted PBMCs. Estimates of diversity drawn from one million T cells were considered underestimates. Long-lived donors carried more naive CD4+ cells and greater diversity than aged donors.

Germline V gene sequence: CDR1 SGHAT, CDR2 FQNNGV. J gave up 6 bases and V 5 bases, and 6 bases lay outside the gene matches. This CDR3 has 15 residues. Combining a sample-barcoded 5' primer with a J-beta primer mix, a second PCR ran for roughly 7 to 12 cycles. TCRdb used MiXCR to reprocess the 5' RACE reads, holding one entry per CDR3 protein. Among 350,000 to 450,000 distinct CDR3 sequences listed, about 49% were seen once. Comment on this clonotype: The antigen is undetermined.

Sequenced material: blood. This chain uses TRBV11-2 with TRBJ2-3, with TRBD2 matching 12 bases. This clonotype was obtained from a man aged 55-75 years in good health. The DNA for the CDR3 is TGTGCCAGCAGCGGCGGACTAGCGGGGTATGATACGCAGTATTTT. This encodes CASSGGLAGYDTQYF.